Below, 30 T cell receptor beta chains from the same sample are listed, as sequenced in a study of OX40 agonist ivuxolimab in advanced cancers. Sequencing was performed with immunoSEQ multiplex PCR; in TCRdb, only in-frame clones are kept and a portion is missing. The top ten hold under 0.35% of the sample, which has approximately 89,000 clones, around 87% seen once. The material was CD4+ or CD8+ T cells sorted from blood, obtained in a trial of the OX40 agonist ivuxolimab. These receptors were taken from an adult with an advanced solid tumor such as melanoma, head and neck, liver or kidney cancer.

The V and J genes are TRBV6-5 and TRBJ2-3; TRBD1 agrees at 7 bases. Germline V CDR1 and CDR2: MNHEY, SVGAGI. This CDR3 is 14 amino acids long. V lost 2 bases and J lost 5; bases outside the gene matches: 4. The CDR3 loop reads CASSYRQGRDTQYF. The CDR3 DNA reads as TGTGCCAGCAGTTACCGACAGGGTCGAGATACGCAGTATTTT.

This clone showed up just once. CDR3 DNA: TGTGCCAGCTCACGACAGGGACAAAACTATGGCTACACCTTC. As protein: CASSRQGQNYGYTF. The rearrangement links TRBV18 to TRBJ1-2, with TRBD1 matching over 7 bases. Germline lookup yields CDR1 KGHSH and CDR2 LQKENI. This CDR3 is 14 amino acids long. Losses at the gene ends were 4 bases for V and 2 bases for J; bases not matched to a gene: 4. Supplemented by reference TRBV18 and TRBJ1-2, the full variable domain reads NAGVMQNPRHLVRRRGQEARLRCSPMKGHSHVYWYRQLPEEGLKFMVYLQKENIIDESGMPKERFSAEFPKEGPSILRIQQVVRGDSAAYFCASSRQGQNYGYTFGSGTRLTVV.

The chain has TRBV9 and TRBJ1-2, with a weak D call TRBD1 (5 bases). This CDR3 comprises 16 residues. From germline, CDR1 is SGDLS and CDR2 YYNGEE. V gave up 0 bases and J gave up 4 bases, with 16 bases separating them. The CDR3 sequence: CASSVDGGALGYGYTF. The CDR3 coding sequence is TGTGCCAGCAGCGTAGATGGTGGGGCGCTGGGCTATGGCTACACCTTC.

The rearrangement uses TRBV18 and TRBJ2-1; D is perhaps TRBD1 (5 bases). The CDR3 sequence is 12 residues long. V lost 5 bases and J 7 bases, leaving 9 bases between the germline ends. The germline V gene encodes CDR1 KGHSH and CDR2 LQKENI. CDR3 in amino acids: CASSEDKNEQFF. The DNA of the CDR3 is TGTGCCAGCTCAGAGGACAAGAATGAGCAGTTCTTC.

The chain links TRBV18 to TRBJ1-1; no clear D. V was trimmed by 0 bases and J by 1 base, leaving 12 bases between them. Germline CDR1 KGHSH, CDR2 LQKENI. The CDR3 length is 16 residues. In DNA form, the CDR3 reads TGTGCCAGCTCACCACCAGAGGCGCATAAGAACACTGAAGCTTTCTTT. Its translation is CASSPPEAHKNTEAFF.

The chain has TRBV5-1 and TRBJ2-3; a weak D match, TRBD1 (5 bases). V lost 2 bases, J lost 7 bases, and 8 bases lay in between. Looked up from germline, CDR1 is SGHRS and CDR2 is YFSETQ. CDR3 length equals 12 residues. The CDR3 here is CASSFPGYTQYF. In nucleotides, the CDR3 is TGCGCCAGCAGCTTCCCAGGGTATACGCAGTATTTT.

J is TRBJ1-2 and V is TRBV27; D is perhaps TRBD1 (5 bases). The V gene lost 2 bases and the J gene lost 8 bases, with 18 bases spanning the gap. CDR3 length equals 15 residues. Germline V lookup: CDR1 MNHEY, CDR2 SMNVEV (reference sequence). In nucleotides, the CDR3 is TGTGCCAGCAGTTTAACTCGAAGCCAGGGAGGAGGCTACACCTTC. Amino acid sequence: CASSLTRSQGGGYTF.

The rearrangement links TRBV7-2 to TRBJ1-6, with D hard to call. The CDR3 totals 16 residues. The V and J ends lost 6 bases and 0 bases respectively, with 12 bases between them. Germline assignment: CDR1 SGHTA and CDR2 FQGNSA. This CDR3 reads CASRQEGTSYNSPLHF. CDR3 DNA sequence: TGTGCCAGCAGACAAGAGGGCACCTCCTATAATTCACCCCTCCACTTT.

This chain connects TRBV6-5 to TRBJ1-6; 9 positions agree with TRBD1. This CDR3 spans 15 amino acids. Germline V lookup: CDR1 MNHEY, CDR2 SVGAGI. Trimming removed 6 bases from V and 7 bases from J; junction bases left unmatched: 7. The CDR3 region is CASRLQGAGNSPLHF. The CDR3 nucleotides read TGTGCCAGCAGACTACAGGGGGCTGGGAATTCACCCCTCCACTTT.

The rearrangement links TRBV6-1 to TRBJ2-3; a weak D match, TRBD2 (6 bases). CDR3 size: 14 residues. CDR1 is MNHNS, CDR2 SASEGT, per germline. Trimming pared 5 bases from V and 4 bases from J, leaving 13 bases between. CDR3 nucleotides: TGTGCCAGCAGTTCCTTTTGGGGGGCAGATACGCAGTATTTT. Its translation is CASSSFWGADTQYF.

Note on this clone: Within the sample, other DNA sequences also encode this same CDR3. The chain joins TRBV6-6 to TRBJ2-7, with 7 bases fitting TRBD2. Germline V gene lookup returns CDR1 MNHNY and CDR2 SVGAGI (reference sequence). The J segment lost 2 bases and the V segment lost 5 bases, leaving 0 bases of the junction unmatched. CDR3 length equals 12 residues. In nucleotides, the CDR3 is TGTGCCAGCAGTCGGGGGGCCTACGAGCAGTACTTC. Translation: CASSRGAYEQYF.

J is TRBJ1-6 and V is TRBV6-6; D perhaps matches TRBD1 (5 bases). Trimming pared 0 bases from V and 6 bases from J, leaving 9 bases between. CDR3 length equals 15 residues. The V gene's germline CDR1 is MNHNY and CDR2 SVGAGI (reference sequence). CDR3 bases: TGTGCCAGCAGTTACTCTGGTACAGGTAATTCACCCCTCCACTTT. Its protein is CASSYSGTGNSPLHF.

This clone was picked up one time. The chain is built from TRBV5-1 and TRBJ1-4, with D hard to call. Germline values: CDR1 SGHRS, CDR2 YFSETQ. V lost 1 base, J lost 8 bases, and 12 bases lay in between. This CDR3 is 14 amino acids long. CDR3 DNA: TGCGCCAGCAGCTTGAGGCCGCTAGACGAAAAACTGTTTTTT. Protein: CASSLRPLDEKLFF.

The V and J genes are TRBV6-5 and TRBJ1-2, with 10 positions matching TRBD1. This CDR3 contains 16 residues. Germline CDR1 and CDR2: MNHEY and SVGAGI. J lost 4 bases, V lost 0 bases, and 5 bases had no gene match. In nucleotides, the CDR3 is TGTGCCAGCAGTTACTCGAGGACAGGGGGGCGCTATGGCTACACCTTC. Its translation: CASSYSRTGGRYGYTF.

This clone was seen more than once but under ten times. This chain connects TRBV5-8 to TRBJ2-7, with 12 positions matching TRBD2. With V trimmed by 3 bases and J by 1 base, 5 bases remained unmatched. The germline V gene has CDR1 SGHTS and CDR2 YDEGEE. The CDR3 runs to 16 residues. The CDR3 coding sequence is TGTGCCAGCAGCTCTGGGACTAGCGGGTTTTCCTACGAGCAGTACTTC. Translation: CASSSGTSGFSYEQYF. Variable domain in full (rest from reference TRBV5-8 and TRBJ2-7): EAGVTQSPTHLIKTRGQQATLRCSPISGHTSVYWYQQALGLGLQFLLWYDEGEERNRGNFPPRFSGRQFPNYSSELNVNALELEDSALYLCASSSGTSGFSYEQYFGPGTRLTVT.

The V and J genes are TRBV7-2 and TRBJ1-5; D not resolved. V dropped 5 bases and J dropped 4 bases, with 12 bases sitting between them. Germline values: CDR1 SGHTA, CDR2 FQGNSA. The CDR3 consists of 14 residues. The CDR3, as DNA: TGTGCCAGCAGCGGAACCGCCGGTAATCAGCCCCAGCATTTT. Its protein product is CASSGTAGNQPQHF.

The genes are TRBV7-9 and TRBJ2-7; D remains ambiguous. The CDR3 extends over 14 amino acids. Between the trimmed V and J ends, which lost 2 bases and 1 base, there was a span of 9 bases. Per germline, CDR1 SEHNR and CDR2 FQNEAQ (reference sequence). As DNA, the CDR3 is TGTGCCAGCAGCTTACTTGACGGATCCTACGAGCAGTACTTC. Residues: CASSLLDGSYEQYF.

The V and J genes are TRBV7-9 and TRBJ1-1; no definite D call. Germline V gene data show CDR1 as SEHNR and CDR2 as FQNEAQ (reference sequence). The CDR3 is 13 amino acids. With 5 bases removed from V and 1 base from J, the gap between germline ends came to 8 bases. The CDR3 sequence: CASSLTKNTEAFF. The CDR3 coding sequence is TGTGCCAGCAGCCTTACGAAGAACACTGAAGCTTTCTTT.

The rearrangement joins TRBV5-8 to TRBJ2-3, with TRBD2 as a possible D gene (6 bases). Trimming removed 10 bases at V and 2 bases at J, with 20 bases between. The CDR3 extends over 15 amino acids. CDR1 and CDR2 from the germline V gene are SGHTS and YDEGEE. The CDR3 sequence: CAGGSTGVHTDTQYF. CDR3 sequence (DNA): TGTGCCGGTGGCTCAACGGGGGTCCACACAGATACGCAGTATTTT.

The chain links TRBV7-9 to TRBJ1-4; D gene uncertain. This CDR3 is 18 amino acids long. Germline CDR1 reads SEHNR; CDR2 reads FQNEAQ (reference sequence). V shed 5 bases and J shed 0 bases, with 19 bases lying between them. CDR3: CASSQDWAGLATNEKLFF. The CDR3 DNA follows: TGTGCCAGCAGCCAAGACTGGGCCGGTCTTGCAACTAATGAAAAACTGTTTTTT.

The chain is built from TRBV27 and TRBJ2-7, with 14 nucleotides matching TRBD2. The CDR3 has 15 amino acids. The V gene end was trimmed by 5 bases and the J gene end by 6 bases; junction bases not matched to a gene: 6. Germline V gene lookup returns CDR1 MNHEY and CDR2 SMNVEV (reference sequence). The CDR3 DNA is TGTGCCAGCAGTCTGACTAGCGGGGGGGCCGGCGAGCAGTACTTC. It translates to CASSLTSGGAGEQYF.

This clone appeared once. This chain joins TRBV5-4 and TRBJ2-5; 9 nucleotides line up with TRBD1. The CDR3 runs to 15 residues. The germline V gene has CDR1 SGHNT and CDR2 YYREEE (reference sequence). J gave up 4 bases and V 4 bases, and 8 bases lay outside the gene matches. This CDR3 reads CASSRRTGVGETQYF. CDR3 coding DNA: TGTGCCAGCAGCAGAAGGACAGGGGTAGGAGAGACCCAGTACTTC.

In regard to this clone: The same CDR3 is also encoded by other DNA sequences in this sample. This chain connects TRBV9 to TRBJ2-1; no definite D call. With 0 bases removed from V and 4 bases from J, the gap between germline ends came to 5 bases. The CDR3 is 13 amino acids. Looked up from germline, CDR1 is SGDLS and CDR2 is YYNGEE. The CDR3, as DNA: TGTGCCAGCAGCGTAGACCCGTACAATGAGCAGTTCTTC. This codes for CASSVDPYNEQFF.

This chain links TRBV11-2 with TRBJ1-1, with D tentatively TRBD1 (5 bases). The V gene's germline CDR1 is SGHAT and CDR2 FQNNGV. The CDR3 covers 15 residues. Trimming pared 1 base from V and 2 bases from J, leaving 11 bases between. In DNA, the CDR3 is TGTGCCAGCAGCTTAGTACGGGGGGGAAACACTGAAGCTTTCTTT. Translating it yields CASSLVRGGNTEAFF.

The chain links TRBV7-3 to TRBJ2-2; a weak D match, TRBD2 (5 bases). Germline V gives CDR1 SGHTA, CDR2 FQGTGA. V lost 2 bases to trimming and J lost 6 bases, with 7 bases between them. The CDR3 runs 13 residues. CDR3 coding DNA: TGTGCCAGCAGCTTACGAGGGCCCGGGGAGCTGTTTTTT. It yields the protein CASSLRGPGELFF.

The chain employs TRBV6-5 and TRBJ2-3; D is undetermined. Trimming cost V 6 bases and J 3 bases, with 10 bases left between them. Germline CDR1 reads MNHEY; CDR2 reads SVGAGI. This CDR3 spans 13 amino acids. The CDR3 loop is CASRAPGTDTQYF. DNA for the CDR3: TGTGCCAGCAGAGCTCCCGGGACAGATACGCAGTATTTT.

The chain carries TRBV5-4 and TRBJ2-7; D gene uncertain. The germline gives CDR1 SGHNT, CDR2 YYREEE (reference sequence). The V end lost 0 bases, the J end lost 2 bases, and 6 bases lay between the germline ends. The CDR3 extends over 13 amino acids. Here the CDR3 reads CASSLVRTYEQYF. The CDR3 DNA reads as TGTGCCAGCAGCTTGGTCCGAACCTACGAGCAGTACTTC.

This chain joins TRBV7-9 and TRBJ1-3; D is undetermined. Trimming cost V 10 bases and J 0 bases, with 10 bases left between them. Per germline, CDR1 SEHNR and CDR2 FQNEAQ (reference sequence). The CDR3 has 13 amino acids. DNA of the CDR3: TGTGCCATCCGGGCCAGCTCTGGAAACACCATATATTTT. Protein product: CAIRASSGNTIYF.

V usage is TRBV6-1 and J usage is TRBJ2-2; D is unclear. The CDR3 has 13 residues. V lost 11 bases and J 4 bases, leaving 14 bases between the germline ends. Germline CDR1 MNHNS, CDR2 SASEGT. The CDR3 DNA sequence: TGTGCCGGAAGCTCCTCGAGCACCGGGGAGCTGTTTTTT. Encoded protein: CAGSSSSTGELFF.

This chain uses TRBV27 with TRBJ2-1; D possibly matches TRBD1 or TRBD2 (6 bases each). Germline V lookup: CDR1 MNHEY, CDR2 SMNVEV (reference sequence). This CDR3 has 14 amino acids. Trimming removed 3 bases at V and 10 bases at J, with 16 bases between. CDR3 sequence reads: CASSFWGANDEQFF. DNA of the CDR3: TGTGCCAGCAGTTTCTGGGGGGCGAATGACGAGCAGTTCTTC.